The source of this T cell receptor beta chain is a study of identical twins. The study's findings and limits: Researchers caution that invariant MAIT and iNKT cells could partly confound zero-insertion analyses. Surplus twin overlap in beta out-of-frame sequences was less pronounced. Insertion counts were lower in abundant cord blood beta clonotypes, a trend that memory repertoires did not show.

TCRdb independently ran MiXCR on the 5' RACE reads; one entry per CDR3 protein. The table records around 480,000 distinct CDR3 sequences, 14% of them present only once. In this sample, this clonotype turned up a few times. Its antigen is currently unknown. Germline CDR1 reads ENHRY; CDR2 reads SYGVKD. The CDR3 is 15 amino acids. Trimming pared 3 bases from V and 1 base from J, leaving 7 bases between. Separately, the same data were catalogued under a study of yellow fever vaccine responses in identical twins.

The clonotype originates from a woman aged 18-29 years in good health. The source material was CD4+ T cells sorted from blood. The chain combines TRBV10-3 with TRBJ1-6; D remains unclear. In DNA form, the CDR3 reads TGTGCCATCAGTGACGAGGGTTCCTATAATTCACCCCTCCACTTT. Protein sequence: CAISDEGSYNSPLHF.